This is a list of T cell receptor beta chains from one sample in a study of blood T cell repertoires in COVID-19. The data were produced by immunoSEQ multiplex PCR, yet TCRdb's version contains in-frame clones alone and is incomplete. Counted here are fewer than 500,000 clones, 88% occurring once; the ten biggest clones make up approximately 1%. Sequenced material: PBMCs or T cells enriched from blood (not recorded which). All receptors come from a woman aged 30 to 39 with acute COVID-19. CDR3s leave out the opening cysteine and the closing phenylalanine or tryptophan.

TRBV6-5	12	TRBJ2-5	ASTAGRNKETQY
TRBV3-1/TRBV3-2	14	TRBJ1-2	ASSQDRGGGNYGYT
TRBV19	13	TRBJ2-1	ASSIGRPFYNEQF
TRBV10-2	11	TRBJ1-4	ASRRQGVEKLF
TRBV4-3	14	TRBJ1-1	ASSQERVGGPTEAF
TRBV7-2	12	TRBJ2-7	ASSLGGGSYEQY
TRBV15	14	TRBJ1-5	ATSRGTGLSNQPQH
TRBV2	13	TRBJ2-1	ASRFQGVLKDEQF
TRBV7-3	13	TRBJ2-7	ASSLTSGGDHEQY
TRBV29-1	10	TRBJ2-5	SALRGGETQY